Below are 31 T cell receptor beta chains sequenced from a single sample in a study of blood T cell repertoires in COVID-19. Here immunoSEQ multiplex PCR was the method, and the copy in TCRdb shows in-frame clones only, minus some. The sample has 10,000 or so clones, 70% to 75% seen once. The sample comprised peripheral blood. These receptors were taken from a man in his sixties with COVID-19, enrolled during active disease.

The chain recombines TRBV19 with TRBJ2-1; 8 nucleotides line up with TRBD2. Per the germline V gene, CDR1 is LNHDA and CDR2 is SQIVND (reference sequence). The length of the CDR3 is 15 residues. J gave up 8 bases and V 0 bases, and 6 bases lay outside the gene matches. CDR3 in amino acids: CASSIDRAGGDEQFF. CDR3 nucleotide sequence: TGTGCCAGTAGTATAGATCGGGCCGGGGGGGATGAGCAGTTCTTC.

This clone was counted once. The rearrangement joins TRBV9 to TRBJ2-1; 10 positions match TRBD2. This CDR3 region has 14 residues. Germline CDR1 SGDLS, CDR2 YYNGEE. The trim removed 6 bases at V and 10 bases at J, leaving 10 bases unmatched. The CDR3 coding sequence is TGTGCCAGCACGCGAGCGGGAGGGCCCAGGGAGCAGTTCTTC. This gives the protein CASTRAGGPREQFF.

V usage is TRBV11-2 and J usage is TRBJ2-3; 7 bases map to TRBD2. The CDR3 loop spans 16 amino acids. The germline V gene encodes CDR1 SGHAT and CDR2 FQNNGV. V lost 3 bases to trimming and J lost 1 base; unmatched junction nucleotides: 7. Here the CDR3 reads CASSFELAPRTDTQYF. CDR3 bases: TGTGCCAGCAGCTTCGAACTAGCGCCTCGCACAGATACGCAGTATTTT. The complete variable domain, with remaining parts taken from reference TRBV11-2 and TRBJ2-3, reads EAGVAQSPRYKIIEKRQSVAFWCNPISGHATLYWYQQILGQGPKLLIQFQNNGVVDDSQLPKDRFSAERLKGVDSTLKIQPAKLEDSAVYLCASSFELAPRTDTQYFGPGTRLTVL.

This chain connects TRBV28 to TRBJ1-2; no reliable D call. The CDR3 runs 13 residues. V shed 6 bases and J shed 2 bases, with 10 bases lying between them. The germline gives CDR1 MDHEN, CDR2 SYDVKM. CDR3 sequence reads: CASSLDKNYGYTF. Here the CDR3 DNA reads TGTGCCAGCAGCCTCGACAAGAACTATGGCTACACCTTC.

The CDR3 region has the DNA TGTGCCAGCAGCCGAGGCATAACTAGCGGGAGGTCCAACACAGATACGCAGTATTTT. Translated: CASSRGITSGRSNTDTQYF. This rearrangement joins TRBV11-3 to TRBJ2-3; TRBD2 agrees at 12 bases. Losses at the gene ends were 5 bases for V and 2 bases for J; bases not matched to a gene: 14. The CDR3 loop spans 19 amino acids. Germline V CDR1 and CDR2: SGHNT, YENEEA.

This chain joins TRBV12-3 or TRBV12-4 and TRBJ1-2; 7 nucleotides line up with TRBD1. This CDR3 has 13 residues. Trimming at V came to 1 base and at J to 8 bases, leaving 4 bases not matched to a gene. CDR3 coding DNA: TGTGCCAGCAGTTTAGACAGGGGTGCCGGCTACACCTTC. Translation: CASSLDRGAGYTF.

The sample holds a few counts of this clone. J is TRBJ1-2 and V is TRBV6-4; perhaps TRBD1 as D (5 bases). This CDR3 is built from 14 residues. Germline V gene lookup returns CDR1 MRHNA and CDR2 SNTAGT. The germline V and J ends were trimmed by 2 bases and 8 bases, with 15 bases remaining between them. CDR3 sequence reads: CASSDTPGGGGYTF. CDR3 bases: TGTGCCAGCAGTGACACCCCGGGGGGAGGAGGCTACACCTTC.

The chain couples TRBV6-5 to TRBJ1-2, with 9 bases aligning to TRBD1. The ends lost 8 bases at V and 8 bases at J; junction bases unmatched: 6. This CDR3 contains 12 residues. Germline-derived CDR1 and CDR2 are MNHEY and SVGAGI. The CDR3 loop reads CASGGQGGGYTF. The CDR3 DNA reads as TGTGCCAGCGGGGGACAGGGCGGGGGCTACACCTTC.

This clone was seen once. The genes are TRBV12-5 and TRBJ1-2; 9 bases are shared with TRBD1. The V and J ends lost 2 bases and 4 bases, in that order; junction bases with no gene match: 14. The CDR3 consists of 18 residues. Germline V gives CDR1 LGHNT, CDR2 FRNRAP. CDR3 DNA: TGTGCTAGTGGTTTGTCCGGACCGGGACAGGGACGCGGCTATGGCTACACCTTC. Amino acid sequence: CASGLSGPGQGRGYGYTF. Variable domain in full (rest from reference TRBV12-5 and TRBJ1-2): DARVTQTPRHKVTEMGQEVTMRCQPILGHNTVFWYRQTMMQGLELLAYFRNRAPLDDSGMPKDRFSAEMPDATLATLKIQPSEPRDSAVYFCASGLSGPGQGRGYGYTFGSGTRLTVV.

This chain connects TRBV4-2 to TRBJ2-2; 7 bases match TRBD2. Germline lookup yields CDR1 LGHNA and CDR2 YNFKEQ. This CDR3 has 15 residues. V trimming: 8 bases; J trimming: 2 bases; junction bases outside the gene matches: 8. The CDR3 nucleotides are TGTGCCAGCCTGCGGAGCGGGGCCAACACCGGGGAGCTGTTTTTT. This sequence encodes CASLRSGANTGELFF.

The genes are TRBV25-1 and TRBJ1-2; 10 nucleotides agree with TRBD1. This CDR3 has 14 amino acids. CDR1 is MGHDK and CDR2 is SYGVNS in the germline V gene. Germline trimming cut 6 bases from V and 3 bases from J; bases unmatched to any gene: 4. The CDR3 DNA is TGTGCCAGCAGAACCGGGACAGGGGACTATGGCTACACCTTC. This codes for CASRTGTGDYGYTF.

The V and J genes are TRBV10-1 and TRBJ2-5; D gene ambiguous. V shed 4 bases and J shed 7 bases, with 13 bases lying between them. CDR1 is WNHNN, CDR2 SYGVQD, per germline (reference sequence). CDR3 length: 13 amino acids. In DNA, the CDR3 is TGCGCCAGCAGTGGCGGCCACGGCGGGACCCAGTACTTC. This sequence encodes CASSGGHGGTQYF.

This rearrangement joins TRBV28 to TRBJ1-3; D may be TRBD1 (5 bases). The CDR3 length is 15 residues. Germline V gene sequence: CDR1 MDHEN, CDR2 SYDVKM. Trimming pared 3 bases from V and 4 bases from J, leaving 13 bases between. In DNA, the CDR3 is TGTGCCAGCAGTTTTAGGGGAATATCCGGAAACACCATATATTTT. Its protein is CASSFRGISGNTIYF.

Only a few counts were recorded for this clone. The gene calls are TRBV10-3 and TRBJ1-4; the D gene is possibly TRBD1 (5 bases). Trimming stripped 6 bases from V and 7 bases from J, with 15 bases between. Germline V gives CDR1 ENHRY, CDR2 SYGVKD. The CDR3 is made up of 14 amino acids. CDR3 sequence reads: CAISGGQGGEKLFF. CDR3 in DNA: TGTGCCATCAGCGGGGGTCAGGGAGGTGAAAAACTGTTTTTT.

V and J are TRBV6-5 and TRBJ1-3, with 10 bases aligning to TRBD1. The ends lost 6 bases at V and 4 bases at J; junction bases unmatched: 6. The CDR3 extends over 15 amino acids. Germline CDR1 is MNHEY and CDR2 is SVGAGI. CDR3 sequence reads: CASSRDRGAGNTIYF. The CDR3 DNA follows: TGTGCCAGCAGCCGGGACAGGGGTGCAGGAAACACCATATATTTT.

In its sample, this clone was seen a few times. The chain links TRBV20-1 to TRBJ2-7; D unclear. The CDR3 totals 12 residues. The germline gives CDR1 DFQATT, CDR2 SNEGSKA (reference sequence). V gave up 3 bases and J gave up 2 bases, with 8 bases separating them. CDR3 in amino acids: CSASILAYEQYF. Written as DNA, the CDR3 is TGCAGTGCTAGTATTCTAGCCTACGAGCAGTACTTC.

This chain uses TRBV28 with TRBJ2-3; D may be TRBD2 (5 bases). The CDR3 consists of 18 residues. Germline CDR1 reads MDHEN; CDR2 reads SYDVKM. The V end was cut by 6 bases, the J end by 3 bases, with 25 bases between. Here the CDR3 DNA reads TGTGCCAGCAGGCTGGCCAACATACTAGAAGACGGGACAGATACGCAGTATTTT. Translated, it gives CASRLANILEDGTDTQYF.

This rearrangement joins TRBV7-2 to TRBJ1-2; 9 nucleotides align to TRBD1. Per the germline V gene, CDR1 is SGHTA and CDR2 is FQGNSA. Trimming cost V 5 bases and J 2 bases; bases outside gene matches: 3. This CDR3 is 14 amino acids long. CDR3: CASSTGQGNYGYTF. CDR3 nucleotide sequence: TGTGCCAGCAGCACGGGACAGGGCAACTATGGCTACACCTTC.

J is TRBJ2-1 and V is TRBV7-2; D gene unclear. The germline V gene encodes CDR1 SGHTA and CDR2 FQGNSA. V lost 5 bases to trimming and J lost 6 bases, with 5 bases between them. This CDR3 has 11 amino acids. The CDR3 DNA follows: TGTGCCAGCAGCGTACTCAATGAGCAGTTCTTC. Protein sequence: CASSVLNEQFF. Complete variable domain (other parts from reference TRBV7-2 and TRBJ2-1): GAGVSQSPSNKVTEKGKDVELRCDPISGHTALYWYRQSLGQGLEFLIYFQGNSAPDKSGLPSDRFSAERTGGSVSTLTIQRTQQEDSAVYLCASSVLNEQFFGPGTRLTVL.

This chain joins TRBV6-6 and TRBJ1-5; TRBD1 aligns across 7 bases. Germline loops: CDR1 MNHNY, CDR2 SVGAGI (reference sequence). The junction had 2 bases not matched to a gene; V was cut back by 5 bases and J by 4 bases. This CDR3 has 13 amino acids. DNA of the CDR3: TGTGCCAGCAGTCGGACAGGAAATCAGCCCCAGCATTTT. This codes for CASSRTGNQPQHF.

The rearrangement links TRBV10-2 to TRBJ2-5, with D tentatively TRBD2 (6 bases). Germline loops: CDR1 WSHSY, CDR2 SAAADI. Trimming stripped 8 bases from V and 3 bases from J, with 13 bases between. The CDR3 totals 13 residues. The CDR3 bases are TGCGCCAGCTTATCCCGGGAGAAAGAGACCCAGTACTTC. Protein product: CASLSREKETQYF.

The rearrangement uses TRBV4-2 and TRBJ2-1, with D perhaps TRBD2 (8 bases). CDR1 and CDR2 from the germline V gene are LGHNA and YNFKEQ. V was pared by 3 bases and J by 5 bases, with 17 bases between. The CDR3 consists of 16 residues. The CDR3 sequence: CASSHVDRRGDNEQFF. The CDR3 nucleotides are TGTGCCAGCAGCCATGTGGACAGGCGGGGGGACAATGAGCAGTTCTTC.

V usage is TRBV11-2 and J usage is TRBJ1-1; D is unclear. The CDR3 length is 15 residues. The V gene lost 5 bases and the J gene lost 1 base, with 14 bases spanning the gap. The germline CDR1 and CDR2 sequences are SGHAT and FQNNGV. The CDR3 is CASSPYGTGNTEAFF. CDR3 nucleotide sequence: TGTGCCAGCAGCCCCTACGGCACGGGGAACACTGAAGCTTTCTTT.

This clone was seen a handful of times. The genes are TRBV28 and TRBJ1-4; possibly TRBD1 for D (6 bases). The CDR3 sequence is 15 residues long. Germline V gene data show CDR1 as MDHEN and CDR2 as SYDVKM. V shed 5 bases and J shed 5 bases, with 15 bases lying between them. DNA for the CDR3: TGTGCCAGCAGTCCACAGGGCGGCGGAAATGAAAAACTGTTTTTT. This encodes CASSPQGGGNEKLFF.

This rearrangement joins TRBV6-4 to TRBJ1-1; D may be TRBD1 (5 bases). V was cut by 6 bases and J by 1 base, with 9 bases left in between. The germline gives CDR1 MRHNA, CDR2 SNTAGT. The CDR3 is made up of 13 amino acids. CDR3 loop: CASSPGENTEAFF. The CDR3 bases are TGTGCCAGCAGCCCGGGGGAGAACACTGAAGCTTTCTTT.

V gene TRBV6-5 combines with J gene TRBJ1-5; D unresolved. This CDR3 contains 15 residues. The germline V gene has CDR1 MNHEY and CDR2 SVGAGI. Trimming took 2 bases from V and 4 from J, leaving 12 bases between them. The CDR3 coding sequence is TGTGCCAGCAGTTACGATGGAGGGTCGAATCAGCCCCAGCATTTT. It is translated as CASSYDGGSNQPQHF.

The V call is TRBV5-1, the J call TRBJ2-5, with TRBD2 matching 9 bases. Germline assignment: CDR1 SGHRS and CDR2 YFSETQ. With V trimmed by 3 bases and J by 5 bases, 8 bases remained unmatched. The CDR3 is made up of 15 amino acids. The CDR3 is CASSSLSGSGETQYF. The CDR3 DNA reads TGCGCCAGCAGCTCACTTAGCGGGAGTGGGGAGACCCAGTACTTC.

This clone was seen more than once but under ten times. The rearrangement joins TRBV29-1 to TRBJ2-1, with a possible D match to TRBD2 (7 bases). Trimming took off 5 bases at V and 10 bases at J, with 18 bases between the two ends. This CDR3 is 13 amino acids long. Germline assignment: CDR1 SQVTM and CDR2 ANQGSEA. CDR3 sequence: CSVSPGGAREQFF. In DNA form, the CDR3 reads TGCAGCGTTTCCCCTGGGGGGGCCCGGGAGCAGTTCTTC.

The chain combines TRBV6-5 with TRBJ2-7; 7 nucleotides align to TRBD1. CDR3 length: 13 residues. Germline values: CDR1 MNHEY, CDR2 SVGAGI. The V gene end was trimmed by 2 bases and the J gene end by 4 bases; junction bases not matched to a gene: 2. The CDR3 here is CASSYRRGYEQYF. CDR3 sequence (DNA): TGTGCCAGCAGTTACCGCAGGGGGTACGAGCAGTACTTC.

CDR3 sequence reads: CASSEQGRNTEAFF. The DNA of the CDR3 is TGTGCCAGCAGTGAGCAGGGGCGCAACACTGAAGCTTTCTTT. The chain is built from TRBV2 and TRBJ1-1; D perhaps matches TRBD1 (6 bases). Germline-derived CDR1 and CDR2 are SNHLY and FYNNEI. CDR3 length: 14 amino acids. The V and J ends lost 3 bases and 2 bases respectively, with 10 bases between them.

The V and J genes are TRBV27 and TRBJ1-2, with a weak D call TRBD1 (5 bases). Germline V CDR1 and CDR2: MNHEY, SMNVEV (reference sequence). Trimming stripped 2 bases from V and 4 bases from J, with 11 bases between. CDR3 length equals 14 residues. The CDR3 protein is CASSLRGYGYGYTF. The CDR3 DNA sequence: TGTGCCAGCAGTTTAAGGGGTTATGGCTATGGCTACACCTTC.